A single sample gave rise to the 23 T cell receptor beta chains below, sequenced in a study of cytomegalovirus exposure and HLA in healthy donors (dated 2017 in TCRdb). Libraries were prepared through the immunoSEQ multiplex PCR assay. For the multiplex PCR, a mixture combining 60 forward primers for TCR Vbeta segments and 13 reverse primers for TCR Jbeta segments was used. TCRdb took over this immuneACCESS table, retaining in-frame rearrangements with V and J assigned. Such tables are incomplete; in checked studies, under half of the missing clones stem from an unresolved V gene, and the remainder is unexplained. For this sample the table gives 200,000 or so clones, of which under 90% were detected only once. The ten largest clones capture 0.08% to 0.1% of the sample. Sequencing used PBMCs. Every receptor here comes from a boy aged 2-15 years in good health and CMV-seronegative.

This rearrangement joins TRBV10-3 to TRBJ1-1; a possible D gene is TRBD1 (6 bases). The CDR3 consists of 16 residues. V gave up 4 bases and J gave up 1 base, with 16 bases separating them. Germline V CDR1 and CDR2: ENHRY, SYGVKD. The CDR3 region has the DNA TGTGCCATCAGTGCTCGGATTCAGGGGTCGAACACTGAAGCTTTCTTT. Its protein product is CAISARIQGSNTEAFF.

The chain carries TRBV10-3 and TRBJ2-6, with a tentative D call TRBD1 (6 bases). This CDR3 is 14 amino acids long. Per germline, CDR1 ENHRY and CDR2 SYGVKD. V lost 10 bases and J lost 0, with 10 bases in between. CDR3 nucleotide sequence: TGTGCCAGCCGACAGGCCTCTGGGGCCAACGTCCTGACTTTC. Encoded protein: CASRQASGANVLTF.

The chain combines TRBV11-2 with TRBJ2-3, with D hard to call. CDR1 SGHAT and CDR2 FQNNGV come from the germline V gene. V was cut by 5 bases and J by 2 bases, with 20 bases left in between. This CDR3 region has 17 residues. CDR3 in amino acids: CASSPGDSTPITDTQYF. Here the CDR3 DNA reads TGTGCCAGCAGCCCCGGTGATAGCACCCCAATCACAGATACGCAGTATTTT.

The chain uses TRBV29-1 and TRBJ2-7, with 7 bases identical to TRBD1. This CDR3 spans 13 amino acids. Trimming removed 6 bases from V and 0 bases from J; junction bases left unmatched: 5. Germline CDR1 and CDR2: SQVTM and ANQGSEA. CDR3 sequence: CSVQTGTSYEQYF. The CDR3 DNA is TGCAGCGTACAGACAGGGACCTCCTACGAGCAGTACTTC.

V usage is TRBV7-6 and J usage is TRBJ2-1; 8 bases map to TRBD2. The trim removed 6 bases at V and 0 bases at J, leaving 13 bases unmatched. Looked up from germline, CDR1 is SGHVS and CDR2 is FNYEAQ. This CDR3 region has 18 residues. The CDR3 region is CASSPGGRGGSSYNEQFF. CDR3 in DNA: TGTGCCAGCAGTCCCGGGGGCCGCGGGGGGAGCTCCTACAATGAGCAGTTCTTC.

DNA for the CDR3: TGTGCCAGCAGCTTAAAAGCGGGGGTAAAAAACATTCAGTACTTC. Protein product: CASSLKAGVKNIQYF. This chain uses TRBV7-6 with TRBJ2-4; 8 bases agree with TRBD2. This CDR3 has 15 residues. With 2 bases clipped from V and 4 bases from J, the junction kept 4 bases outside the gene matches. The V gene's germline CDR1 is SGHVS and CDR2 FNYEAQ.

This chain joins TRBV6-6 and TRBJ1-5, with TRBD1 matching 10 bases. The trim removed 0 bases at V and 4 bases at J, leaving 0 bases unmatched. Per germline, CDR1 MNHNY and CDR2 SVGAGI (reference sequence). There are 15 residues in the CDR3. The CDR3 spells CASSYSDRGNQPQHF. Written as DNA, the CDR3 is TGTGCCAGCAGTTACTCGGACAGGGGGAATCAGCCCCAGCATTTT.

This chain joins TRBV5-1 and TRBJ1-6; TRBD1 matches at 9 bases. The germline gives CDR1 SGHRS, CDR2 YFSETQ. V lost 6 bases and J lost 8; bases outside the gene matches: 3. The CDR3 has 13 residues. The CDR3 is CASNTGGDSPLHF. CDR3 DNA: TGCGCCAGCAATACAGGGGGCGATTCACCCCTCCACTTT. Based on the CDR3 plus reference TRBV5-1 and TRBJ1-6, the full variable domain is KAGVTQTPRYLIKTRGQQVTLSCSPISGHRSVSWYQQTPGQGLQFLFEYFSETQRNKGNFPGRFSGRQFSNSRSEMNVSTLELGDSALYLCASNTGGDSPLHFGNGTRLTVT.

The chain couples TRBV6-5 to TRBJ2-1; 9 nucleotides match TRBD2. The germline V gene has CDR1 MNHEY and CDR2 SVGAGI. The CDR3 extends over 14 amino acids. Trimming at V came to 8 bases and at J to 5 bases, leaving 7 bases not matched to a gene. The CDR3 coding sequence is TGTGCCAGCGCAGCGGGGGGCCGAGACAATGAGCAGTTCTTC. Translating it yields CASAAGGRDNEQFF.

This chain joins TRBV5-6 and TRBJ2-7, with 9 bases fitting TRBD1. This CDR3 region has 14 residues. Losses at the gene ends were 3 bases for V and 2 bases for J; bases not matched to a gene: 3. Germline V CDR1 and CDR2: SGHDT, YYEEEE. CDR3 in DNA: TGTGCCAGCAGCTCGACAGGGGGAACCTACGAGCAGTACTTC. Translated, it gives CASSSTGGTYEQYF.

The V call is TRBV11-1, the J call TRBJ2-7; 7 positions agree with TRBD1. The germline V gene has CDR1 SGHAT and CDR2 FQDESV (reference sequence). The V gene end was trimmed by 3 bases and the J gene end by 5 bases; junction bases not matched to a gene: 16. The CDR3 is 17 residues long. This CDR3 is CASSFFPGKGAGNEQYF. CDR3 coding DNA: TGTGCCAGCAGCTTCTTTCCAGGAAAGGGGGCCGGGAACGAGCAGTACTTC.

The chain combines TRBV5-1 with TRBJ1-2, with 11 bases lining up with TRBD1. Per germline, CDR1 SGHRS and CDR2 YFSETQ. The CDR3 runs to 15 residues. V shed 5 bases, J shed 7 bases, and the junction held 10 bases outside the gene matches. CDR3 sequence reads: CASRDWTGGAGGYTF. The CDR3 DNA is TGCGCCAGCAGAGATTGGACAGGGGGCGCGGGTGGCTACACCTTC.

This clone was counted once. The genes are TRBV10-1 and TRBJ1-3; possible D gene TRBD1, 5 bases. This CDR3 spans 16 amino acids. Germline CDR1 WNHNN, CDR2 SYGVQD (reference sequence). V lost 7 bases, J lost 0 bases, and 16 bases lay in between. The CDR3 loop reads CASISPETVSGNTIYF. The CDR3 DNA sequence: TGCGCCAGCATTTCACCTGAGACAGTCTCTGGAAACACCATATATTTT.

A few counts support this clone. This chain links TRBV18 with TRBJ1-1; 8 bases are a match to TRBD1. CDR1 and CDR2 (germline): KGHSH, LQKENI. Trimming at V came to 3 bases and at J to 4 bases, leaving 7 bases not matched to a gene. There are 15 residues in the CDR3. This CDR3 reads CASSPVTGAGTEAFF. CDR3 sequence (DNA): TGTGCCAGCTCACCGGTGACAGGGGCGGGCACTGAAGCTTTCTTT.

V gene TRBV7-9 combines with J gene TRBJ1-1; tentatively, D is TRBD1 (5 bases). This CDR3 is 15 amino acids long. Germline V gene sequence: CDR1 SEHNR, CDR2 FQNEAQ (reference sequence). The germline V and J ends were trimmed by 1 base and 8 bases, with 17 bases remaining between them. CDR3: CASSLEVWGPHEAFF. The CDR3 region has the DNA TGTGCCAGCAGCTTAGAAGTCTGGGGCCCCCACGAAGCTTTCTTT. Full variable domain (remainder filled in from reference TRBV7-9 and TRBJ1-1): DTGVSQNPRHKITKRGQNVTFRCDPISEHNRLYWYRQTLGQGPEFLTYFQNEAQLEKSRLLSDRFSAERPKGSFSTLEIQRTEQGDSAMYLCASSLEVWGPHEAFFGQGTRLTVV.

The chain uses TRBV18 and TRBJ1-2; 7 bases are a match to TRBD1. This CDR3 is built from 20 residues. With V trimmed by 2 bases and J by 8 bases, 26 bases remained unmatched. The germline CDR1 and CDR2 sequences are KGHSH and LQKENI. The CDR3 reads CASSPRPQGPTLDAVVGYTF. For the CDR3, the DNA is TGTGCCAGCTCACCAAGGCCACAGGGGCCTACTCTGGATGCGGTTGTGGGCTACACCTTC.

This clone was seen a single time. The chain employs TRBV7-9 and TRBJ1-5; 8 bases are shared with TRBD1. Per the germline V gene, CDR1 is SEHNR and CDR2 is FQNEAQ (reference sequence). This CDR3 has 18 residues. Trimming at V came to 5 bases and at J to 0 bases, leaving 12 bases not matched to a gene. The CDR3 nucleotides are TGTGCCAGCAGCAAGTACGGGACAGGTCGCCTTAGCAATCAGCCCCAGCATTTT. Residues: CASSKYGTGRLSNQPQHF.

The J gene is TRBJ1-5, the V gene TRBV27; D may be TRBD1 (6 bases). Trimming removed 5 bases from V and 1 base from J, with 15 bases in between. The CDR3 length is 16 residues. CDR1 MNHEY and CDR2 SMNVEV come from the germline V gene (reference sequence). The CDR3, as DNA: TGTGCCAGCAGTCGGGCGGGGGCAAGGAGCAATCAGCCCCAGCATTTT. Its translation: CASSRAGARSNQPQHF.

The chain uses TRBV5-4 and TRBJ2-2, with 8 bases that match TRBD2. With 4 bases clipped from V and 4 bases from J, the junction kept 9 bases outside the gene matches. In germline, CDR1 is SGHNT, CDR2 YYREEE (reference sequence). The CDR3 covers 16 residues. Here the CDR3 DNA reads TGTGCCAGCAGCGCCGGGACTAGGGCAGGCACCGGGGAGCTGTTTTTT. This sequence encodes CASSAGTRAGTGELFF.

The rearrangement links TRBV5-5 to TRBJ1-1; possibly TRBD1 for D (5 bases). Germline CDR1 is SGHKS and CDR2 is YYEKEE (reference sequence). Trimming took off 3 bases at V and 0 bases at J, with 12 bases between the two ends. The CDR3 consists of 15 residues. DNA for the CDR3: TGTGCCAGCAGCTCACAGGCGGCGGTGAACACTGAAGCTTTCTTT. It is translated as CASSSQAAVNTEAFF.

The chain couples TRBV7-9 to TRBJ1-1; D ambiguous. V was shortened by 2 bases and J by 1 base, with 8 bases between the two germline ends. Germline CDR1 SEHNR, CDR2 FQNEAQ (reference sequence). The CDR3 consists of 14 residues. CDR3 DNA sequence: TGTGCCAGCAGCTTAAGTCAGGCGAACACTGAAGCTTTCTTT. Its translation is CASSLSQANTEAFF. Filled out from reference TRBV7-9 and TRBJ1-1, the complete variable domain reads DTGVSQNPRHKITKRGQNVTFRCDPISEHNRLYWYRQTLGQGPEFLTYFQNEAQLEKSRLLSDRFSAERPKGSFSTLEIQRTEQGDSAMYLCASSLSQANTEAFFGQGTRLTVV.

The sample holds a few counts of this clone. V and J are TRBV30 and TRBJ1-1; D not resolved. The CDR3 totals 13 residues. V gave up 0 bases and J gave up 1 base, with 6 bases separating them. Germline loops: CDR1 GTSNPN, CDR2 SVGIG (reference sequence). CDR3 sequence (DNA): TGTGCCTGGAGTGTACGGGAGAACACTGAAGCTTTCTTT. Translated, it gives CAWSVRENTEAFF.

The V call is TRBV5-5, the J call TRBJ2-3; 7 nucleotides agree with TRBD2. CDR1 and CDR2 (germline): SGHKS, YYEKEE (reference sequence). The CDR3 contains 14 residues. V lost 5 bases to trimming and J lost 5 bases; unmatched junction nucleotides: 8. CDR3 sequence (DNA): TGTGCCAGCAGGCCTATACGGGGGGTAGATACGCAGTATTTT. This sequence encodes CASRPIRGVDTQYF.